What follows are 2 T cell receptor beta chains derived from one specimen sequenced in a study of T cell responses to AZD1222 COVID-19 vaccine. Assay used: immunoSEQ multiplex PCR; TCRdb lists only in-frame clones, some missing. The sample contains 110,000 to 150,000 clones, about 90% of which appear only once. This specimen consisted of peripheral blood, obtained 28 days after the second AZD1222 dose. The receptor source for this set is an adult who received the AZD1222 COVID-19 vaccine.

The chain links TRBV19 to TRBJ2-3; D uncertain. V gave up 1 base and J gave up 4 bases, with 12 bases separating them. Germline V lookup: CDR1 LNHDA, CDR2 SQIVND (reference sequence). The CDR3 contains 15 residues. The CDR3 DNA reads as TGTGCCAGTAGTATAGTTCGCAGTAGCTCAGATACGCAGTATTTT. Residues: CASSIVRSSSDTQYF.

The chain couples TRBV5-5 to TRBJ2-5, with 8 bases that match TRBD1. The CDR3 totals 14 residues. Per the germline V gene, CDR1 is SGHKS and CDR2 is YYEKEE (reference sequence). J gave up 5 bases and V 3 bases, and 6 bases lay outside the gene matches. In DNA, the CDR3 is TGTGCCAGCAGCTGGGGACGGACAGGGGAGACCCAGTACTTC. Amino acids: CASSWGRTGETQYF.